One and the same sample provided the 6 T cell receptor beta chains below, sequenced in a study of T cells in Graves' hyperthyroidism and ophthalmopathy. Amplification targeted TCR beta CDR3 regions from RNA transcripts. The HTBI primer set was used in a first-round RT-PCR of the TCR CDR3. TCRdb re-analysed the multiplex PCR reads in MiXCR, keeping a single row per CDR3 protein. The data contain around 340,000 distinct CDR3 sequences, roughly a fifth of them seen just once; the ten biggest clones take up around half. The sequencing sample was made of blood. These receptors were taken from a woman between 50 and 59 years old with Graves' hyperthyroidism.

The chain carries TRBV12-3 or TRBV12-4 and TRBJ2-7; 8 positions agree with TRBD1. With V trimmed by 7 bases and J by 1 base, 6 bases remained unmatched. CDR3 length: 14 amino acids. In DNA, the CDR3 is TGTGCCAGCACCTGGACAGGGAGATCCTACGAGCAGTACTTC. This encodes CASTWTGRSYEQYF.

This clonotype was picked up many times. The chain has TRBV30 and TRBJ2-5; D is perhaps TRBD1 or TRBD2 (7 bases each). CDR1 and CDR2 (germline): GTSNPN, SVGIG (reference sequence). The germline V and J ends were trimmed by 0 bases and 5 bases, with 13 bases remaining between them. The CDR3 runs to 14 residues. The CDR3 bases are TGTGCCTGGAGTGTCAGGGGGGGGTTTGAGACCCAGTACTTC. Amino acid sequence: CAWSVRGGFETQYF.

The sample holds many counts of this clonotype. This chain uses TRBV10-3 with TRBJ1-2; 7 nucleotides match TRBD1. CDR3 length: 15 residues. Unmatched junction bases numbered 11, after V lost 6 bases and J lost 4 bases. Germline values: CDR1 ENHRY, CDR2 SYGVKD. The CDR3 region has the DNA TGTGCCATCAGACGAGACAGGGATCTCGGCTATGGCTACACCTTC. It is translated as CAIRRDRDLGYGYTF.

This clonotype was seen a handful of times. A read error may be the cause here, since a much bigger clone is one base away. The conserved phenylalanine or tryptophan is not found at the CDR3 terminus, so this likely reflects a read error. This chain uses TRBV7-9 with TRBJ2-1, with D possibly TRBD2 on 5 matching bases. Trimming left V 11 bases short and J 4 bases short, with 12 bases between. This CDR3 is built from 12 residues. From germline, CDR1 is SEHNR and CDR2 FQNEAQ (reference sequence). The CDR3 bases are TGTGCCGGCCTCCGGGGTTACAATGAGCAGTTCCTC. Residues: CAGLRGYNEQFL.

This clonotype was observed a handful of times. The gene calls are TRBV19 and TRBJ1-2; TRBD1 is a possible D gene (6 bases). The CDR3 spans 14 residues. Germline CDR1 LNHDA, CDR2 SQIVND (reference sequence). V lost 4 bases to trimming and J lost 8 bases, with 17 bases between them. Here the CDR3 reads CASSRSDRNEGYTF. The CDR3 DNA sequence: TGTGCCAGTAGTAGATCGGACAGAAACGAGGGCTACACCTTC. Variable domain in full (rest from reference TRBV19 and TRBJ1-2): DGGITQSPKYLFRKEGQNVTLSCEQNLNHDAMYWYRQDPGQGLRLIYYSQIVNDFQKGDIAEGYSVSREKKESFPLTVTSAQKNPTAFYLCASSRSDRNEGYTFGSGTRLTVV.

This clonotype has just a few counts. The chain couples TRBV20-1 to TRBJ2-1; no reliable D call. This CDR3 comprises 11 residues. V lost 6 bases to trimming and J lost 6 bases, with 9 bases between them. The germline gives CDR1 DFQATT, CDR2 SNEGSKA (reference sequence). The CDR3 region is CSAETRNEQFF. CDR3 sequence (DNA): TGCAGTGCCGAAACACGCAATGAGCAGTTCTTC.